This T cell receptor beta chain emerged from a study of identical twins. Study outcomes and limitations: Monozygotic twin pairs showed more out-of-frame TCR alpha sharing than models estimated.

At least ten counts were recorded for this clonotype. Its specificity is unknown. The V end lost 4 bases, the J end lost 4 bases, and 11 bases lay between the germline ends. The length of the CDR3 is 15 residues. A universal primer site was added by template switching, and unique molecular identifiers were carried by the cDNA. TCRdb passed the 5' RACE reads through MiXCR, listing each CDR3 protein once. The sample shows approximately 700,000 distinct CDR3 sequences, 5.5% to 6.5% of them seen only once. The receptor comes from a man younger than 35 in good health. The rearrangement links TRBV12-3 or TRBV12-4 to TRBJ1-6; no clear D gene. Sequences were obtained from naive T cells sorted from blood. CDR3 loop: CASSSRGFYNSPLHF. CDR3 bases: TGTGCCAGCAGTTCGAGAGGGTTTTATAATTCACCCCTCCACTTT.